Shown below are 17 T cell receptor beta chains from a single sample sequenced in a study of shared clonotypes between healthy human individuals (dated by TCRdb to 2020 to 2022). Receptors were amplified or captured by the immunoSEQ multiplex PCR assay. The source is immuneACCESS, and TCRdb retained only in-frame sequences with V and J called. Part of the clones is not carried over; for the studies checked, unresolved V genes explain less than half of this, and the remainder is unexplained. Within this sample are 2 million to 2.5 million clones, with 92% of them counted one time only. More than 0.35% of the sample is taken by the ten largest. The sequencing sample was made of naive CD4+ T cells from PBMCs. The meaning of the sample's cell subset or site label: CD45RA+ positively selected. Receptor source: a man between 18 and 29 years old in good health. Some clones in this sample may be carry-over from other donors' samples.

On this clone: The same CDR3 is also encoded by other DNA sequences in this sample. The chain employs TRBV7-9 and TRBJ2-7, with TRBD1 matching over 8 bases. Unmatched junction bases numbered 2, after V lost 1 base and J lost 6 bases. This CDR3 contains 13 residues. Germline lookup yields CDR1 SEHNR and CDR2 FQNEAQ (reference sequence). The CDR3 protein is CASSLGQGIEQYF. CDR3 in DNA: TGTGCCAGCAGCTTAGGACAGGGGATCGAGCAGTACTTC.

This rearrangement joins TRBV11-2 to TRBJ2-3; D is unclear. The CDR3 is 13 residues long. Germline V gene sequence: CDR1 SGHAT, CDR2 FQNNGV. V dropped 1 base and J dropped 5 bases, with 7 bases sitting between them. CDR3 coding DNA: TGTGCCAGCAGCTTAGGAGGTATAGATACGCAGTATTTT. Amino acids: CASSLGGIDTQYF.

Of note for this clone: Additional DNA sequences in this sample encode the identical CDR3. The rearrangement links TRBV14 to TRBJ1-1; D ambiguous. Germline CDR1 SGHDN, CDR2 FVKESK. The CDR3 covers 13 residues. Deletions cut 4 bases from V and 0 bases from J, with 6 bases between. This CDR3 reads CASSLGLNTEAFF. DNA for the CDR3: TGTGCCAGCAGCCTAGGGCTGAACACTGAAGCTTTCTTT.

The V gene is TRBV10-3, the J gene TRBJ2-3, with a tentative D call TRBD2 (6 bases). The V and J ends lost 4 bases and 5 bases respectively, with 16 bases between them. The CDR3 spans 15 residues. The germline CDR1 and CDR2 sequences are ENHRY and SYGVKD. The CDR3: CAISAVEGWRDTQYF. CDR3 sequence (DNA): TGTGCCATCAGTGCTGTGGAGGGCTGGAGAGATACGCAGTATTTT.

The J gene is TRBJ2-2, the V gene TRBV7-9; D uncertain. Germline CDR1 SEHNR, CDR2 FQNEAQ (reference sequence). The CDR3 has 14 residues. The V and J ends lost 5 bases and 1 base respectively, with 8 bases between them. The CDR3 region is CASSRMRNTGELFF. In DNA form, the CDR3 reads TGTGCCAGCAGCCGCATGAGGAACACCGGGGAGCTGTTTTTT.

This chain links TRBV7-9 with TRBJ1-1, with D uncertain. CDR1 SEHNR and CDR2 FQNEAQ come from the germline V gene (reference sequence). V lost 8 bases and J lost 2, with 6 bases in between. The CDR3 length is 11 residues. The CDR3 here is CASLDNTEAFF. The CDR3 nucleotides are TGTGCCAGCCTCGACAACACTGAAGCTTTCTTT.

This chain connects TRBV10-3 to TRBJ1-3, with 7 bases lining up with TRBD1. The CDR3 length is 14 residues. Germline-derived CDR1 and CDR2 are ENHRY and SYGVKD. V dropped 10 bases and J dropped 2; count of bases not matched to a gene: 8. CDR3 amino acids: CATIQGLTGNTIYF. The CDR3 DNA sequence: TGTGCCACCATACAGGGGTTAACTGGAAACACCATATATTTT.

DNA for the CDR3: TGTGCCTGGAAGGATGCGTGGACCACCCAAGCTAACTATGGCTACACCTTC. Translation: CAWKDAWTTQANYGYTF. This rearrangement joins TRBV30 to TRBJ1-2, with D unresolved. Trimming removed 4 bases at V and 0 bases at J, with 21 bases between. The germline CDR1 and CDR2 sequences are GTSNPN and SVGIG (reference sequence). The CDR3 is 17 amino acids. Supplemented by reference TRBV30 and TRBJ1-2, the full variable domain reads SQTIHQWPATLVQPVGSPLSLECTVEGTSNPNLYWYRQAAGRGLQLLFYSVGIGQISSEVPQNLSASRPQDRQFILSSKKLLLSDSGFYLCAWKDAWTTQANYGYTFGSGTRLTVV.

This sequence joins TRBV30 and TRBJ1-2; tentative D call: TRBD1 (5 bases). Germline V gene lookup returns CDR1 GTSNPN and CDR2 SVGIG (reference sequence). Trimming shortened V by 1 base and J by 4 bases, and 13 bases separated the two germline ends. The CDR3 has 14 amino acids. In DNA form, the CDR3 reads TGTGCCTGGAGTGGAGGGGAGTTGGGCTATGGCTACACCTTC. Translating it yields CAWSGGELGYGYTF.

The gene calls are TRBV5-4 and TRBJ2-2, with TRBD1 as a possible D gene (6 bases). V was cut by 4 bases and J by 7 bases, with 20 bases left in between. Germline CDR1 and CDR2: SGHNT and YYREEE (reference sequence). CDR3 length: 16 residues. CDR3: CASSPGVGTIVGELFF. CDR3 bases: TGTGCCAGCAGCCCAGGGGTGGGGACAATTGTCGGGGAGCTGTTTTTT.

The J gene is TRBJ1-3, the V gene TRBV5-4, with a possible D match to TRBD1 (5 bases). The CDR3 extends over 16 amino acids. V lost 0 bases and J lost 3, with 13 bases in between. Looked up from germline, CDR1 is SGHNT and CDR2 is YYREEE (reference sequence). The CDR3 loop is CASSLAAGTGGNTIYF. The CDR3, as DNA: TGTGCCAGCAGCTTGGCGGCCGGGACTGGTGGAAACACCATATATTTT.

This clone was found once. This sequence joins TRBV13 and TRBJ2-7, with D perhaps given as TRBD1 or TRBD2 (5 bases each). Trimming shortened V by 2 bases and J by 0 bases, and 11 bases separated the two germline ends. Germline V lookup: CDR1 PRHDT, CDR2 FYEKMQ (reference sequence). CDR3 length equals 15 residues. CDR3 amino acids: CASSLRGVISYEQYF. As DNA, the CDR3 is TGTGCCAGCAGCTTACGAGGGGTGATCTCCTACGAGCAGTACTTC.

Note on this clone: The same CDR3 is also encoded by other DNA sequences in this sample. V usage is TRBV7-3 and J usage is TRBJ2-5; possible D gene TRBD2, 6 bases. The CDR3 spans 13 residues. V was trimmed by 5 bases and J by 5 bases, leaving 12 bases between them. Germline CDR1 reads SGHTA; CDR2 reads FQGTGA. In nucleotides, the CDR3 is TGTGCCAGCAGCCGTGGGGCGGGGGAGACCCAGTACTTC. As protein: CASSRGAGETQYF.

This clone came up once. The chain joins TRBV18 to TRBJ2-7, with a tentative D call TRBD1 (5 bases). CDR1 is KGHSH, CDR2 LQKENI, per germline. This CDR3 is 14 amino acids long. The V end was cut by 2 bases, the J end by 5 bases, with 13 bases between. CDR3 in amino acids: CASSPSRVKDEQYF. The CDR3 nucleotides read TGTGCCAGCTCACCATCCAGGGTGAAGGACGAGCAGTACTTC.

The chain carries TRBV15 and TRBJ2-5; the match to TRBD1 covers 9 bases. Germline CDR1 reads LNHNV; CDR2 reads YYDKDF (reference sequence). The ends lost 3 bases at V and 5 bases at J; junction bases unmatched: 7. This CDR3 spans 15 amino acids. CDR3 loop: CATSRVTGGDETQYF. The DNA of the CDR3 is TGTGCCACCAGCAGGGTAACAGGGGGCGATGAGACCCAGTACTTC.

The chain employs TRBV27 and TRBJ2-7, with TRBD1 identical over 9 bases. This CDR3 region has 15 residues. With V trimmed by 4 bases and J by 2 bases, 6 bases remained unmatched. Per the germline V gene, CDR1 is MNHEY and CDR2 is SMNVEV (reference sequence). The CDR3: CASSSPGQGPYEQYF. For the CDR3, the DNA is TGTGCCAGCAGTTCACCGGGACAGGGCCCCTACGAGCAGTACTTC.

The rearrangement uses TRBV5-1 and TRBJ2-1, with 11 nucleotides matching TRBD2. V lost 5 bases to trimming and J lost 4 bases; unmatched junction nucleotides: 5. CDR3 length: 15 residues. Germline CDR1 SGHRS, CDR2 YFSETQ. The CDR3 region has the DNA TGCGCCAGCAGGCTGGGACTAGCGGTTTACAATGAGCAGTTCTTC. Translated: CASRLGLAVYNEQFF.